The 15 T cell receptor beta chains below all came from one sample that was sequenced in a study of blood T cells in healthy people across ages. The authors ran a second PCR of about 7 to 11 cycles using a sample-barcoded 5' primer and a J-beta primer mix. TCRdb analysed the 5' RACE reads with MiXCR anew, one entry per CDR3 protein. The table records under 850,000 distinct CDR3 sequences, roughly 34% of them present only once. Sequenced: blood. These receptors all stem from a man aged 18 to 30 in good health.

J is TRBJ1-4 and V is TRBV11-2, with D possibly matching TRBD1 (6 bases). This CDR3 spans 15 amino acids. V dropped 1 base and J dropped 6 bases, with 12 bases sitting between them. The germline V gene encodes CDR1 SGHAT and CDR2 FQNNGV. CDR3 region: CASSLVSGGHEKLFF. The CDR3 DNA sequence: TGTGCCAGCAGCTTAGTCTCCGGGGGGCATGAAAAACTGTTTTTT.

The chain couples TRBV30 to TRBJ2-7, with 12 bases that match TRBD1. V dropped 8 bases and J dropped 3; count of bases not matched to a gene: 2. The CDR3 totals 12 residues. Germline CDR1 is GTSNPN and CDR2 is SVGIG (reference sequence). In nucleotides, the CDR3 is TGTGCCGGGACAGGGGGCTTCTACGAGCAGTACTTC. It specifies CAGTGGFYEQYF.

A few counts support this clonotype. The genes are TRBV27 and TRBJ2-4, with D perhaps matching TRBD1 (6 bases). V gave up 6 bases and J gave up 2 bases, with 11 bases separating them. The germline V gene encodes CDR1 MNHEY and CDR2 SMNVEV (reference sequence). This CDR3 contains 14 residues. DNA for the CDR3: TGTGCCAGCAGCCTACAGGGTCCCAAAAACATTCAGTACTTC. This gives the protein CASSLQGPKNIQYF.

The rearrangement joins TRBV5-5 to TRBJ2-3, with D possibly being TRBD2 (6 bases). This CDR3 spans 14 amino acids. Between the trimmed V and J ends, which lost 2 bases and 5 bases, there was a span of 12 bases. Germline CDR1 reads SGHKS; CDR2 reads YYEKEE (reference sequence). CDR3 DNA: TGTGCCAGCAGCTTACCGGGGGTTCAAGATACGCAGTATTTT. The encoded protein is CASSLPGVQDTQYF.

The chain has TRBV15 and TRBJ1-2, with D perhaps TRBD1 (6 bases). Trimming removed 0 bases from V and 5 bases from J, with 13 bases in between. The germline gives CDR1 LNHNV, CDR2 YYDKDF (reference sequence). The CDR3 length is 15 residues. This CDR3 reads CATSRDVRGAYGYTF. CDR3 bases: TGTGCCACCAGCAGAGATGTTCGGGGGGCATATGGCTACACCTTC. The entire variable domain, with the rest obtained from reference TRBV15 and TRBJ1-2, is as follows: DAMVIQNPRYQVTQFGKPVTLSCSQTLNHNVMYWYQQKSSQAPKLLFHYYDKDFNNEADTPDNFQSRRPNTSFCFLDIRSPGLGDTAMYLCATSRDVRGAYGYTFGSGTRLTVV.

The V and J genes are TRBV5-1 and TRBJ1-1; 7 positions match TRBD1. Unmatched junction bases numbered 12, after V lost 4 bases and J lost 3 bases. Germline V gene sequence: CDR1 SGHRS, CDR2 YFSETQ. The CDR3 length is 16 residues. The CDR3 coding sequence is TGCGCCAGCAGCCCCAACAGGGGTGGAGGGGACACTGAAGCTTTCTTT. This codes for CASSPNRGGGDTEAFF.

The chain recombines TRBV15 with TRBJ1-3, with TRBD1 matching over 8 bases. The germline V gene encodes CDR1 LNHNV and CDR2 YYDKDF (reference sequence). V was clipped by 1 base and J by 4 bases; unmatched bases: 6. The CDR3 extends over 16 amino acids. CDR3 loop: CATSRALRTGGNTIYF. Here the CDR3 DNA reads TGTGCCACCAGCAGAGCCCTCCGGACAGGGGGAAACACCATATATTTT.

With respect to this clonotype: A read error may be the cause here, since a much bigger clone is one base away. V gene TRBV12-3 or TRBV12-4 combines with J gene TRBJ1-5; D is ambiguous. The CDR3 spans 16 residues. In DNA, the CDR3 is TGTGCCAGCAGTTTTTACGCGGGCCCTAGCAAGCAGCCCCAGCATTTT. It yields the protein CASSFYAGPSKQPQHF.

The chain links TRBV6-5 to TRBJ2-3; a weak D match, TRBD1 (6 bases). Germline V CDR1 and CDR2: MNHEY, SVGAGI. There are 14 residues in the CDR3. V gave up 4 bases and J gave up 5 bases, with 13 bases separating them. The CDR3 spells CASSFWGQGDTQYF. CDR3 DNA: TGTGCCAGCAGTTTCTGGGGGCAGGGAGATACGCAGTATTTT.

Only one count was recorded for this clonotype. A read error may explain this, as a much larger clone is one base away. As DNA, the CDR3 is TGTGCCGGCAGCTCGAAACCGGGACCCACATCGTCGCAGTTCTTC. Its protein product is CAGSSKPGPTSSQFF. The V and J genes are TRBV7-9 and TRBJ2-1, with D perhaps matching TRBD1 or TRBD2 (5 bases each). CDR1 is SEHNR, CDR2 FQNEAQ, per germline (reference sequence). There are 15 residues in the CDR3.

The rearrangement links TRBV15 to TRBJ2-5; 10 bases agree with TRBD1. TRBJ2-7 matches the DNA end more closely, so the J call is doubtful. This CDR3 contains 14 residues. The germline V gene has CDR1 LNHNV and CDR2 YYDKDF (reference sequence). CDR3 DNA: TGTGCCACCCGATCCGGGACAGGGGCCTACGAGCAGTACTTC. As protein: CATRSGTGAYEQYF.

This clonotype has just a few counts. This rearrangement joins TRBV29-1 to TRBJ2-1, with D perhaps TRBD1 or TRBD2 (6 bases each). The J call could be wrong; TRBJ2-7 is a better fit for the DNA end. The germline V gene encodes CDR1 SQVTM and CDR2 ANQGSEA. The CDR3 is 13 residues long. The CDR3 here is CSVERGDYNEQYF. The CDR3, as DNA: TGCAGCGTTGAAAGGGGGGATTACAATGAGCAGTACTTC.

This chain connects TRBV7-6 to TRBJ2-5; D not resolved. Trimming pared 3 bases from V and 3 bases from J, leaving 8 bases between. This CDR3 spans 13 amino acids. CDR1 is SGHVS and CDR2 is FNYEAQ in the germline V gene. CDR3 sequence: CASSFSEEETQYF. CDR3 coding DNA: TGTGCCAGCAGCTTCTCTGAAGAAGAGACCCAGTACTTC.

The J gene is TRBJ2-2, the V gene TRBV7-9, with D tentatively TRBD1 (5 bases). Germline V CDR1 and CDR2: SEHNR, FQNEAQ (reference sequence). V was trimmed by 5 bases and J by 6 bases, leaving 13 bases between them. This CDR3 comprises 14 residues. CDR3 in amino acids: CASSRGQGSGELFF. The DNA for the CDR3 is TGTGCCAGCAGCCGTGGTCAGGGTTCCGGGGAGCTGTTTTTT.

In its sample, this clonotype was seen a few times. This sequence joins TRBV21-1 and TRBJ1-4; TRBD1 reflects the table's D call only, with no check against the DNA. TRBV21-1 is an annotated pseudogene. CDR3 length equals 15 residues. In nucleotides, the CDR3 is TGTGCCAGCAGCGCCGTGGGCGGTCCTAATGAAAAACTGTTTTTT. Translation gives CASSAVGGPNEKLFF.